This T cell receptor beta chain was identified during a study of identical twins. TCRdb redid the calling of the 5' RACE reads with MiXCR, one entry per CDR3 protein. The data contain 1.5 million to 2 million distinct CDR3 sequences, under 35% of them seen just once; the ten biggest clones take up approximately 0.29%. V was shortened by 2 bases and J by 4 bases, with 21 bases between the two germline ends. The CDR3 sequence is 17 residues long. Germline-derived CDR1 and CDR2 are SGHRS and YFSETQ. This chain connects TRBV5-1 to TRBJ1-1; no definite D call. The material sequenced was cord blood. The sequence was collected from a newborn girl in good health. The CDR3: CASSFREQFPLSTEAFF. The CDR3 DNA reads as TGCGCCAGCAGCTTCCGGGAGCAGTTCCCCTTGAGCACTGAAGCTTTCTTT.